The TCR beta chain under discussion was sequenced for a study of blood T cell repertoires in COVID-19. Study-level background: Acute and convalescent COVID-19 specimens originated in the United States, Italy and Spain.

In the original processing: By means of reference gene primer amplification, nucleated cell counts were estimated. Repertoires were generated with immunoSEQ multiplex PCR, while TCRdb's copy carries only in-frame clones and drops some. V, J and clone size are those of that table, while D and trimming were read from the DNA. In the table there are 250,000 or so clones, approximately 83% of which are singletons. The CDR3 loop spans 15 amino acids. V shed 5 bases, J shed 7 bases, and the junction held 9 bases outside the gene matches. CDR1 is MGHRA and CDR2 is YSYEKL in the germline V gene. Cohort allocation depended upon clinical history that participants reported. The study recruited exposed participants who had met a COVID-19 case within 2 weeks before entry.

The TCR comes from a woman aged 40 to 50 who had been exposed to COVID-19. The specimen was PBMCs or T cells enriched from blood (not recorded which). The chain uses TRBV4-1 and TRBJ1-2, with TRBD1 matching 11 bases. CDR3 loop: CASSSRDRGVGGYTF. CDR3 nucleotide sequence: TGCGCCAGCAGCTCCCGGGACAGGGGGGTGGGTGGCTACACCTTC.